The TCR beta chain described here comes from a study of blood T cell repertoires in COVID-19. Using immunoSEQ multiplex PCR, the repertoire was profiled, and TCRdb retains in-frame clones only, with some absent. The sample consists of some 190,000 clones, 82% of them appearing once. Trimming removed 6 bases from V and 0 bases from J; junction bases left unmatched: 14. The CDR3 length is 18 residues. Germline loops: CDR1 SEHNR, CDR2 FQNEAQ (reference sequence). Sample: peripheral blood. The rearrangement joins TRBV7-9 to TRBJ2-1; 7 positions match TRBD2. This receptor was taken from an elderly woman with active or convalescent COVID-19. As DNA, the CDR3 is TGTGCCAGCAGAGTAGGGGACTATTCCAAAAGCTCCTACAATGAGCAGTTCTTC. Translation: CASRVGDYSKSSYNEQFF.